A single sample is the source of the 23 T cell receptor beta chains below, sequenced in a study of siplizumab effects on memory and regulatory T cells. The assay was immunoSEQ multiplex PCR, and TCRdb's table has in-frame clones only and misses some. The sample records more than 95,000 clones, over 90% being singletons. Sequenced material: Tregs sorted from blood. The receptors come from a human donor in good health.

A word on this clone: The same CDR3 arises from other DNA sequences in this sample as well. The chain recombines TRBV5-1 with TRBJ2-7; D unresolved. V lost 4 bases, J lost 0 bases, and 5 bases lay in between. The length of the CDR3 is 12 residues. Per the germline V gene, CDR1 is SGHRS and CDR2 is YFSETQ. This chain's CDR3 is CASSPSSYEQYF. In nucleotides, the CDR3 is TGCGCCAGCAGCCCGAGCTCCTACGAGCAGTACTTC.

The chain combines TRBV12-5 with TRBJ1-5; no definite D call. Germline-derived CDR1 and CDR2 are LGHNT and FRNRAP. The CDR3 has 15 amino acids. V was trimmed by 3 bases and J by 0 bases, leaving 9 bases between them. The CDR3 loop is CASGLRPYSNQPQHF. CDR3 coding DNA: TGTGCTAGTGGTTTAAGGCCGTATAGCAATCAGCCCCAGCATTTT.

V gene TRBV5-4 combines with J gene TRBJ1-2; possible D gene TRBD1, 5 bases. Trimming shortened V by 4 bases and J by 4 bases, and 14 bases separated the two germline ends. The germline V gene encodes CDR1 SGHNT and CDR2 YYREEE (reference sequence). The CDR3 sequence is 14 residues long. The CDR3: CASSPEGRVYGYTF. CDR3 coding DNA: TGTGCCAGCAGCCCGGAGGGCAGGGTCTATGGCTACACCTTC.

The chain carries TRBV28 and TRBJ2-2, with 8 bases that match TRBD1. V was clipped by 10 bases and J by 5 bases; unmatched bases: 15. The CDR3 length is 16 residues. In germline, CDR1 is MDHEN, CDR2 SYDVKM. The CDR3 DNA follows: TGTGCCACTTGCCCCTTCAGGGGGCTGAAGACCGGGGAGCTGTTTTTT. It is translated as CATCPFRGLKTGELFF.

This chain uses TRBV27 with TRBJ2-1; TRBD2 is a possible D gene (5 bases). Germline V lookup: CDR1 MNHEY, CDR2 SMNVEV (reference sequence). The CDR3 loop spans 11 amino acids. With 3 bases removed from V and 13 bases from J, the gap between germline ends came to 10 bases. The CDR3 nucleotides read TGTGCCAGCAGTTTGGGAGTGCGACAGTTCTTC. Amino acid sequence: CASSLGVRQFF.

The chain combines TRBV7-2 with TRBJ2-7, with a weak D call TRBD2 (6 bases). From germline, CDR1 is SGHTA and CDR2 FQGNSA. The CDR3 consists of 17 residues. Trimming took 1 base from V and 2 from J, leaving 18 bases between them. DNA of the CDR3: TGTGCCAGCAGCTTAGGGGGCGGGGTGCGGAACCCCTACGAGCAGTACTTC. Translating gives CASSLGGGVRNPYEQYF.

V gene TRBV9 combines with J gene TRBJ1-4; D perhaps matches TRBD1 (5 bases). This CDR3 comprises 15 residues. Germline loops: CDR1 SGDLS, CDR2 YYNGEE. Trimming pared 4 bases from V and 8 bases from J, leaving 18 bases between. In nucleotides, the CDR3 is TGTGCCAGCAGCACGGGACCCTCTAAGAGCGAAAAACTGTTTTTT. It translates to CASSTGPSKSEKLFF.

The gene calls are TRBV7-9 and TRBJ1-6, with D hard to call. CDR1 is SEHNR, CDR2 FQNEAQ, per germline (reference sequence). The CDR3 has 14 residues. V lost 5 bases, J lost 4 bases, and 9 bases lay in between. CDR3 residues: CASSPATYNSPLHF. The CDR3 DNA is TGTGCCAGCAGCCCAGCTACTTATAATTCACCCCTCCACTTT.

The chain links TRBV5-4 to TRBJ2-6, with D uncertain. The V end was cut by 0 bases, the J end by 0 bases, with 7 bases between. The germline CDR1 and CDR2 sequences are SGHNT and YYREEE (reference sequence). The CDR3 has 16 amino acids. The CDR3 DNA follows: TGTGCCAGCAGCTTGGGGACGGTCTCTGGGGCCAACGTCCTGACTTTC. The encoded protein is CASSLGTVSGANVLTF.

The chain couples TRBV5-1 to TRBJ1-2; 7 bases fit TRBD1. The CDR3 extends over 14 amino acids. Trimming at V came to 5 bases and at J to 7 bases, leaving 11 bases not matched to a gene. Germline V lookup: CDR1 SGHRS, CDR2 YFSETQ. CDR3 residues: CASRDGTEMSGYTF. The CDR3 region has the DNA TGCGCCAGCAGGGACGGGACAGAGATGAGTGGCTACACCTTC. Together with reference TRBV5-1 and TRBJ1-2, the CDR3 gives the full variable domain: KAGVTQTPRYLIKTRGQQVTLSCSPISGHRSVSWYQQTPGQGLQFLFEYFSETQRNKGNFPGRFSGRQFSNSRSEMNVSTLELGDSALYLCASRDGTEMSGYTFGSGTRLTVV.

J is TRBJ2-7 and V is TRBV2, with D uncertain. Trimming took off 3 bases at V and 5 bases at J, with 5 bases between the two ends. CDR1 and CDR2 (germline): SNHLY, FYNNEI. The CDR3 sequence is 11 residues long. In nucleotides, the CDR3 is TGTGCCAGCAGTGATCGGGACGAGCAGTACTTC. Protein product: CASSDRDEQYF.

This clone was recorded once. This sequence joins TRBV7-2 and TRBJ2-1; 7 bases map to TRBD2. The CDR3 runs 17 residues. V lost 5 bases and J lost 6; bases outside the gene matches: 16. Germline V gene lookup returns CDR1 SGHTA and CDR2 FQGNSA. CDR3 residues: CASSPRASGWGGNEQFF. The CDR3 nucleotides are TGTGCCAGCAGCCCTAGGGCTAGCGGCTGGGGGGGCAATGAGCAGTTCTTC.

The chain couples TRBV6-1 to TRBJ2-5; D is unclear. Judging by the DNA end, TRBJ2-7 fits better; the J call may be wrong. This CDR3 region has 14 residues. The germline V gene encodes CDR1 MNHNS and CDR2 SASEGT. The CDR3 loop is CASVRSAPSYEQYF. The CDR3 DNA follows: TGTGCCAGCGTGAGGTCGGCGCCCTCCTACGAGCAGTACTTC.

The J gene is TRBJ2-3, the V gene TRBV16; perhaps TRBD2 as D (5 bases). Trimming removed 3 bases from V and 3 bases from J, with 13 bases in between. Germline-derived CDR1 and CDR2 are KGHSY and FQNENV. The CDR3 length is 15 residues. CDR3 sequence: CASSQRAIVTDTQYF. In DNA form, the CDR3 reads TGTGCCAGCAGCCAGAGGGCCATCGTTACAGATACGCAGTATTTT.

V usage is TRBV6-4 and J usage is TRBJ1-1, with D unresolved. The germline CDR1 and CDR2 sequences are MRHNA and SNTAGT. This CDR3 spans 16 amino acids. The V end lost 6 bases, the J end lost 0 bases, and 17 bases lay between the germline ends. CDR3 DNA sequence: TGTGCCAGCAGCCGAGGGTCTGGAGTCATGAACACTGAAGCTTTCTTT. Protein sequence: CASSRGSGVMNTEAFF.

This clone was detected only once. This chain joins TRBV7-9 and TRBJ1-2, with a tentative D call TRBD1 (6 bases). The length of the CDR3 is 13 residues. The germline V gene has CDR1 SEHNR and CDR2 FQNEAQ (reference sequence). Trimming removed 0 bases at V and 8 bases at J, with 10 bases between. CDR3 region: CASSLAQGNGYTF. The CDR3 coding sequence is TGTGCCAGCAGCTTAGCACAGGGAAACGGCTACACCTTC.

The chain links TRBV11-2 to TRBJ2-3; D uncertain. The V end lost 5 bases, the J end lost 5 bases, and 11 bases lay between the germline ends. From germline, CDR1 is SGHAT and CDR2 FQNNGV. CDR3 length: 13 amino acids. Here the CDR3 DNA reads TGTGCCAGCAGCCCCGGGCCGCGAGATACGCAGTATTTT. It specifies CASSPGPRDTQYF.

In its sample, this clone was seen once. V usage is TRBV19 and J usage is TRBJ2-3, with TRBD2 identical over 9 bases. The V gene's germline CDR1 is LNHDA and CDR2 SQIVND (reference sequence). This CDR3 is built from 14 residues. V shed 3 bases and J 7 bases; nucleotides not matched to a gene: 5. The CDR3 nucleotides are TGTGCCAGTAGTATTGGCGGGAGGGTAAATACGCAGTATTTT. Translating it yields CASSIGGRVNTQYF. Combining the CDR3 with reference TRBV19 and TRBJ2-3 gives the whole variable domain DGGITQSPKYLFRKEGQNVTLSCEQNLNHDAMYWYRQDPGQGLRLIYYSQIVNDFQKGDIAEGYSVSREKKESFPLTVTSAQKNPTAFYLCASSIGGRVNTQYFGPGTRLTVL.

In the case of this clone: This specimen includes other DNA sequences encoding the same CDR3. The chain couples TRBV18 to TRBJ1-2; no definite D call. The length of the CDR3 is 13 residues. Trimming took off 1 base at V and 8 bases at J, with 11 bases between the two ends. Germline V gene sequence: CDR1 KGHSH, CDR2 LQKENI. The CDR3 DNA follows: TGTGCCAGCTCACCACAGGGAGCGGGAGGCTACACCTTC. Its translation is CASSPQGAGGYTF.

In nucleotides, the CDR3 is TGTGCCAGCAGCCCCCGAGGACTAGCCGGGAGCTCCTACAATGAGCAGTTCTTC. This encodes CASSPRGLAGSSYNEQFF. The chain links TRBV7-3 to TRBJ2-1, with 8 bases that match TRBD2. The germline gives CDR1 SGHTA, CDR2 FQGTGA. This CDR3 has 18 amino acids. Trimming cost V 5 bases and J 0 bases; bases outside gene matches: 12.

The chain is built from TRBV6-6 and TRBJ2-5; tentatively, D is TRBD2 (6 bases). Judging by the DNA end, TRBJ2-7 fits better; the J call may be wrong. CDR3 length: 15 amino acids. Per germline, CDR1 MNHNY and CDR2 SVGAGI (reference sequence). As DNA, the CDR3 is TGTGCCAGCAGTTACATTGGGAGGAGCTCCTACGAGCAGTACTTC. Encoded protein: CASSYIGRSSYEQYF.

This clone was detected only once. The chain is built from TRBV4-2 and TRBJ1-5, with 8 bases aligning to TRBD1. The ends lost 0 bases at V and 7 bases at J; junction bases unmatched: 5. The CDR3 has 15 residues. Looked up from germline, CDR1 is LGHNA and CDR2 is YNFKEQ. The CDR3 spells CASSQDFRGRQPQHF. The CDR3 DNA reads TGTGCCAGCAGCCAAGATTTCAGGGGGCGACAGCCCCAGCATTTT.

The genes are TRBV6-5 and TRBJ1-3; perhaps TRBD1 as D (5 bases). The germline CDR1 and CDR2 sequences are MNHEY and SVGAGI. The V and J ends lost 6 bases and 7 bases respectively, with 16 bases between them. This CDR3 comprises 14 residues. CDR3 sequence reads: CASRRGLSRNTIYF. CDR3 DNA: TGTGCCAGCAGACGGGGCCTTTCAAGGAACACCATATATTTT.